Listed here are 5 T cell receptor beta chains from one sample, sequenced in a study of response to subunit inactivated influenza vaccine. In TCRdb, the RT-PCR reads were re-called with MiXCR into one record per CDR3 protein. This table has 500,000 to 550,000 distinct CDR3 sequences, more than 7% appearing once. This sample comprised PBMCs from blood, obtained roughly 24 months after vaccination. These receptors were taken from a man aged 45 to 75 who received an inactivated influenza vaccine.

There are a few counts of this clonotype. This chain's CDR3 is CSAHLAGRNYGYTF. The CDR3 DNA reads as TGCAGTGCCCACCTCGCGGGCAGAAACTATGGCTACACCTTC. V usage is TRBV20-1 and J usage is TRBJ1-2; D gene unclear. The V end lost 6 bases, the J end lost 2 bases, and 16 bases lay between the germline ends. The CDR3 has 14 amino acids. The germline gives CDR1 DFQATT, CDR2 SNEGSKA (reference sequence).

The chain combines TRBV14 with TRBJ2-5, with a tentative D call TRBD1 (6 bases). With 3 bases removed from V and 7 bases from J, the gap between germline ends came to 12 bases. The CDR3 extends over 13 amino acids. CDR1 and CDR2 (germline): SGHDN, FVKESK. Here the CDR3 DNA reads TGTGCCAGCAGCCACACAGGGTCTGGGACCCAGTACTTC. Amino acid sequence: CASSHTGSGTQYF.

The rearrangement links TRBV3-1 to TRBJ2-6; no reliable D call. The CDR3 has 14 amino acids. The germline V gene encodes CDR1 LGHDT and CDR2 YNNKEL (reference sequence). The V and J ends lost 6 bases and 0 bases respectively, with 6 bases between them. DNA for the CDR3: TGTGCCAGCAGACAGTCCTCTGGGGCCAACGTCCTGACTTTC. Translation: CASRQSSGANVLTF.

V gene TRBV12-3 or TRBV12-4 combines with J gene TRBJ2-3; possible D gene TRBD2, 7 bases. V dropped 1 base and J dropped 2 bases, with 16 bases sitting between them. The CDR3 runs to 17 residues. The CDR3 DNA follows: TGTGCCAGCAGTTTAGAGGGGGGGGGTCTCTTCACAGATACGCAGTATTTT. Translation: CASSLEGGGLFTDTQYF.

There are a few counts of this clonotype. The rearrangement joins TRBV13 to TRBJ2-7; D possibly corresponds to TRBD2 (6 bases). The CDR3 contains 15 residues. Germline loops: CDR1 PRHDT, CDR2 FYEKMQ (reference sequence). V was shortened by 0 bases and J by 2 bases, with 11 bases between the two germline ends. This chain's CDR3 is CASSLGGGTTYEQYF. The CDR3 nucleotides read TGTGCCAGCAGCTTAGGCGGAGGGACGACCTACGAGCAGTACTTC.